The source of this T cell receptor beta chain is a study of PD-1 blockade in classical Hodgkin lymphoma. From germline, CDR1 is PRHDT and CDR2 FYEKMQ (reference sequence). With V trimmed by 5 bases and J by 4 bases, 9 bases remained unmatched. CDR3 length: 15 amino acids. Study-level points and caveats: Patients with a complete response exhibited baseline diversity comparable to newly diagnosed patients. Whereas CD4+ TCR diversity had risen significantly by C4D1, CD8+ TCR diversity had not.

Clones were sequenced by immunoSEQ multiplex PCR, and TCRdb holds only the in-frame ones, with some missing. The sample includes almost 85,000 clones, around nine tenths of them seen just once. Each patient relapsed following autologous stem cell transplantation, and prior brentuximab vedotin exposure differed. A word on this clone: What it binds is unknown.

Source: peripheral blood mononuclear cells (PBMCs), taken at baseline. J is TRBJ2-7 and V is TRBV13; TRBD1 aligns across 9 bases. The source is a human donor with classical Hodgkin lymphoma. DNA for the CDR3: TGTGCCAGCAGCCCCGCCGGGACAGGGCCGTACGAGCAGTACTTC. Protein: CASSPAGTGPYEQYF.